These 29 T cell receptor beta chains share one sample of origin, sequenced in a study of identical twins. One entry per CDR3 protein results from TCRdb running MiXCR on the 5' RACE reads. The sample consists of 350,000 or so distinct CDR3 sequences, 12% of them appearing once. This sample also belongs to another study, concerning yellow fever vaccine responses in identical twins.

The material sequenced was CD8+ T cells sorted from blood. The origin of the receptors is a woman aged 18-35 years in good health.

In DNA, the CDR3 is TGTGCCAGCAGTTTGTCCCGGAACACTGAAGCTTTCTTT. Its translation is CASSLSRNTEAFF. The gene calls are TRBV28 and TRBJ1-1, with unresolved D. The CDR3 loop spans 13 amino acids. Trimming left V 3 bases short and J 1 base short, with 6 bases between. The germline V gene encodes CDR1 MDHEN and CDR2 SYDVKM. The complete variable domain, with remaining parts taken from reference TRBV28 and TRBJ1-1, reads DVKVTQSSRYLVKRTGEKVFLECVQDMDHENMFWYRQDPGLGLRLIYFSYDVKMKEKGDIPEGYSVSREKKERFSLILESASTNQTSMYLCASSLSRNTEAFFGQGTRLTVV.

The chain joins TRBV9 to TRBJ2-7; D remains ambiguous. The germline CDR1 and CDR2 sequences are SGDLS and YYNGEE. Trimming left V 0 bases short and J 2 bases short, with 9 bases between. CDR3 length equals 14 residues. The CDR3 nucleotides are TGTGCCAGCAGCGTAGGTAAGGGCACCTACGAGCAGTACTTC. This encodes CASSVGKGTYEQYF.

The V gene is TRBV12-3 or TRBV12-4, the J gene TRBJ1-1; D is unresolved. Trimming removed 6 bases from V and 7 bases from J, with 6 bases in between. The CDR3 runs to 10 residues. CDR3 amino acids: CASSAHEAFF. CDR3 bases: TGTGCCAGCAGCGCGCATGAAGCTTTCTTT.

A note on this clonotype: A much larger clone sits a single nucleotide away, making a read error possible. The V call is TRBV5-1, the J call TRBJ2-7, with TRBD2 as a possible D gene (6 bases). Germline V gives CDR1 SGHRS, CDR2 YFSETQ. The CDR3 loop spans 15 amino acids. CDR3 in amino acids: CASSLFPSAPYEQHF. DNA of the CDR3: TGCGCCAGCAGCTTGTTTCCTAGCGCACCCTACGAGCAGCACTTC.

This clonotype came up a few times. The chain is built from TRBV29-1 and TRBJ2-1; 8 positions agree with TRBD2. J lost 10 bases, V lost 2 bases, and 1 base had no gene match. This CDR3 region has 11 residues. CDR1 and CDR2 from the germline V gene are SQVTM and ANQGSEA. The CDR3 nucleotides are TGCAGCGTTGAATTAGCGGGAGAGCAGTTCTTC. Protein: CSVELAGEQFF.

CDR3 sequence (DNA): TGTGCCAGCCGACTAGCGGGAGAAGCCGGGGAGCTGTTTTTT. It encodes CASRLAGEAGELFF. V gene TRBV28 combines with J gene TRBJ2-2, with 12 bases that match TRBD2. The CDR3 contains 14 residues. V lost 8 bases to trimming and J lost 6 bases; unmatched junction nucleotides: 4. Germline V gene sequence: CDR1 MDHEN, CDR2 SYDVKM.

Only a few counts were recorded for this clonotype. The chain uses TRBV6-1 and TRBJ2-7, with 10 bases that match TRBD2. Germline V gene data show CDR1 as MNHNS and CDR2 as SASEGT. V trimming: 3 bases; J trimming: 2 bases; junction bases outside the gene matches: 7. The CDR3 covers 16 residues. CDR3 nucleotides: TGTGCCAGCAGTGATGAACTTAGCGGGAGGACCTACGAGCAGTACTTC. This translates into CASSDELSGRTYEQYF.

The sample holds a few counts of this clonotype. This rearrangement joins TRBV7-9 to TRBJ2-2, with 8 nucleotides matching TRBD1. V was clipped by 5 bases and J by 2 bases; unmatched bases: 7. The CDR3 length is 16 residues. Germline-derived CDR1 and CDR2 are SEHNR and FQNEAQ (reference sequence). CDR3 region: CASSPTGGNNTGELFF. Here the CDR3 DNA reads TGTGCCAGCAGCCCCACAGGGGGTAATAACACCGGGGAGCTGTTTTTT.

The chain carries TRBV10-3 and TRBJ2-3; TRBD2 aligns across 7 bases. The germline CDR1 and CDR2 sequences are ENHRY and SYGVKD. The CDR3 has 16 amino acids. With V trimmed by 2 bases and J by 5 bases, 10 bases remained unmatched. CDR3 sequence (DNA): TGTGCCATCAGTGAGAGACCAGCGGGGCAACGAGATACGCAGTATTTT. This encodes CAISERPAGQRDTQYF.

The CDR3 spells CASSKPIVADTQYF. In DNA, the CDR3 is TGTGCCAGCAGTAAACCGATAGTGGCAGATACGCAGTATTTT. V usage is TRBV6-1 and J usage is TRBJ2-3; D not resolved. The CDR3 consists of 14 residues. Germline V lookup: CDR1 MNHNS, CDR2 SASEGT. V was clipped by 5 bases and J by 4 bases, with 13 bases between them.

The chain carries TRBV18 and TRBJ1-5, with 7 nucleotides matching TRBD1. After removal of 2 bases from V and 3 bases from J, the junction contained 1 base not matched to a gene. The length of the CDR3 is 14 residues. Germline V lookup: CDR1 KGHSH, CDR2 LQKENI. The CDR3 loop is CASSPTGVNQPQHF. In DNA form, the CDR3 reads TGTGCCAGCTCACCAACAGGGGTCAATCAGCCCCAGCATTTT.

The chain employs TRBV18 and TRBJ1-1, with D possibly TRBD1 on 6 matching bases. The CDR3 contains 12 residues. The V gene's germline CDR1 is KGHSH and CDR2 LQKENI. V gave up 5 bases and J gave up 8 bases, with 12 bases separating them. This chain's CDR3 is CASSAAGTEAFF. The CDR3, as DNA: TGTGCCAGCTCAGCCGCCGGGACAGAAGCTTTCTTT.

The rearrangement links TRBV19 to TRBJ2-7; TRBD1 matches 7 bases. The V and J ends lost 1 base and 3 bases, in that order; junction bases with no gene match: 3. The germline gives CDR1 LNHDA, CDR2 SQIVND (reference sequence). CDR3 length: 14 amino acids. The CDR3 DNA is TGTGCCAGTAGTATAGGACAGGGAGACTACGAGCAGTACTTC. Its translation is CASSIGQGDYEQYF.

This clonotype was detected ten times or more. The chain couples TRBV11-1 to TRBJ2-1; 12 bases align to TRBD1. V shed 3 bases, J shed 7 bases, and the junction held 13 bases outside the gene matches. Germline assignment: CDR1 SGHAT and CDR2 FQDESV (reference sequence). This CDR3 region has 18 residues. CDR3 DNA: TGTGCCAGCAGCTTCGGGTTTCTGGGACAGGGGGCTTCGAATGAGCAGTTCTTC. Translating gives CASSFGFLGQGASNEQFF.

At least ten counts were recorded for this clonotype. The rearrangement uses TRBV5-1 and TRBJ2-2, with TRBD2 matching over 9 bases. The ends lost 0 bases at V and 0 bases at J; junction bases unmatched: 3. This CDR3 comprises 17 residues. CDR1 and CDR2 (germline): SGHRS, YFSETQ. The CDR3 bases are TGCGCCAGCAGCTTGGTTAGCGGGGGACCGAACACCGGGGAGCTGTTTTTT. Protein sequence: CASSLVSGGPNTGELFF.

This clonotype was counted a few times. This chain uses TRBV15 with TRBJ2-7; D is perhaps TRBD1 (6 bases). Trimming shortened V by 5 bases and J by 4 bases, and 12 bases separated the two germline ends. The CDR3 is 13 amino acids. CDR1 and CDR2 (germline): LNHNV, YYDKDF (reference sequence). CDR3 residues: CATSQGIGYEQYV. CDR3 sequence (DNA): TGTGCCACCAGCCAGGGGATCGGTTACGAGCAGTACGTC.

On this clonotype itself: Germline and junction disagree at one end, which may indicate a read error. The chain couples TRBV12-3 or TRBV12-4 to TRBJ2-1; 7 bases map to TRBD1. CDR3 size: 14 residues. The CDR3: CASSLATGDKEQFF. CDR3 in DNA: TGTGCCAGCAGTTTGGCAACAGGGGACAAAGAGCAGTTCTTC.

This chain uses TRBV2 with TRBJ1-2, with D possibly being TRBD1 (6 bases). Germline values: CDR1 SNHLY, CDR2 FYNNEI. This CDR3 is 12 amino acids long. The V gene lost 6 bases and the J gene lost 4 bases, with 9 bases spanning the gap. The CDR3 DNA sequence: TGTGCCAGCAGGGGGACAATCTATGGCTACACCTTC. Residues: CASRGTIYGYTF.

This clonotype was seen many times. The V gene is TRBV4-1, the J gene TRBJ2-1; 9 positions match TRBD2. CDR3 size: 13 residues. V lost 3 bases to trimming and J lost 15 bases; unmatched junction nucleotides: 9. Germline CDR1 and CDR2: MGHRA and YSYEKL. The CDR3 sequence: CASSQAGTSITFF. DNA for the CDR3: TGCGCCAGCAGCCAGGCCGGGACTAGCATTACGTTCTTC.

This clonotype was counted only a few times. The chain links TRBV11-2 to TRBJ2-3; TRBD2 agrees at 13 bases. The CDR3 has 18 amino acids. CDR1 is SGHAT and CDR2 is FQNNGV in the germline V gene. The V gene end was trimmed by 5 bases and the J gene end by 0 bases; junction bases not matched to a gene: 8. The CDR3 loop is CASSGETSGRPSTDTQYF. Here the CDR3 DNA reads TGTGCCAGCAGCGGGGAGACTAGCGGGAGGCCCAGCACAGATACGCAGTATTTT.

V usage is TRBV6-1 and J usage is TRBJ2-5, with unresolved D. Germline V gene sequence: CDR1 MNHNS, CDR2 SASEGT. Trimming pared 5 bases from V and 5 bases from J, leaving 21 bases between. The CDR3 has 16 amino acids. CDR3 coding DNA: TGTGCCAGCAGTCGACGGTCAGCCCCGATGTGGGAGACCCAGTACTTC. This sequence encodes CASSRRSAPMWETQYF.

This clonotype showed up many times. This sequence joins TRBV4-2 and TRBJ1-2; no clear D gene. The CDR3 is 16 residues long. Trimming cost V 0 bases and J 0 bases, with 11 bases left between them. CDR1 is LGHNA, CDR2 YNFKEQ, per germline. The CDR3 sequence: CASSQEAGEPNYGYTF. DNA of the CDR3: TGTGCCAGCAGCCAAGAGGCAGGCGAACCTAACTATGGCTACACCTTC.

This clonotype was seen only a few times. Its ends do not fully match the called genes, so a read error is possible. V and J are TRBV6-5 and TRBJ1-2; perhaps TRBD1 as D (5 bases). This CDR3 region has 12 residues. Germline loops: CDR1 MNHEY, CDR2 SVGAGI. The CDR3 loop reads CASSYDGGSVSF. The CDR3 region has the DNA TGTGCCAGCAGTTACGATGGGGGGTCGGTCTCCTTC.

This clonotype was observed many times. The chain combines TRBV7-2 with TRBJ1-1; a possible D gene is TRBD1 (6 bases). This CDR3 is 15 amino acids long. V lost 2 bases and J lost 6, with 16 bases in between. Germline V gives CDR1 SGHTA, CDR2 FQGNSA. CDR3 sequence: CASSLTTGHFSEAFF. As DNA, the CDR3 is TGTGCCAGCAGCTTAACTACAGGGCATTTTTCTGAAGCTTTCTTT.

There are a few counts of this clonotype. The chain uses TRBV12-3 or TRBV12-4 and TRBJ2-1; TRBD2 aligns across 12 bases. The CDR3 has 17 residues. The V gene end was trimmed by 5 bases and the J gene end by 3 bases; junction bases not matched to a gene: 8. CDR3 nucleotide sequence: TGTGCCAGCAGTCTTCGACTAGCGGGAGCTTACTACAATGAGCAGTTCTTC. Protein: CASSLRLAGAYYNEQFF.

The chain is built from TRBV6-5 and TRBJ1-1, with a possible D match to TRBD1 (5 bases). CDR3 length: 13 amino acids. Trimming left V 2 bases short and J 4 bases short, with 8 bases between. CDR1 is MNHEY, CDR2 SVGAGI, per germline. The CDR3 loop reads CASSYMGGTEAFF. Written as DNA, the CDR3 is TGTGCCAGCAGTTACATGGGGGGCACTGAAGCTTTCTTT.

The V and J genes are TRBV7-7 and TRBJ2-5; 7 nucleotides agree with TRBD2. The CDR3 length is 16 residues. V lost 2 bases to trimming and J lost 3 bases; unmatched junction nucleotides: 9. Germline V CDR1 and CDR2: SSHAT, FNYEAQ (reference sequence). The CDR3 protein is CASSLLVGGPEETQYF. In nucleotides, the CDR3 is TGTGCCAGCAGCTTATTGGTGGGAGGGCCCGAAGAGACCCAGTACTTC.

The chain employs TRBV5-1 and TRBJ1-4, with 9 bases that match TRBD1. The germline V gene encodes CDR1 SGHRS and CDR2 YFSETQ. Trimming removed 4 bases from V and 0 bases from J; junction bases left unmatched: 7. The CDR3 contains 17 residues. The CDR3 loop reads CASSTGGQGTTNEKLFF. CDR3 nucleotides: TGCGCCAGCAGCACAGGCGGACAGGGGACAACTAATGAAAAACTGTTTTTT. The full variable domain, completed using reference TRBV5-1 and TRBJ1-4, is KAGVTQTPRYLIKTRGQQVTLSCSPISGHRSVSWYQQTPGQGLQFLFEYFSETQRNKGNFPGRFSGRQFSNSRSEMNVSTLELGDSALYLCASSTGGQGTTNEKLFFGSGTQLSVL.

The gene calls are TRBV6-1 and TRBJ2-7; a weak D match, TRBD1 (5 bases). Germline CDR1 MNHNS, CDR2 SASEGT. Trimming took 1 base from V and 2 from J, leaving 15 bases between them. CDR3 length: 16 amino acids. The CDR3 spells CASSEGLGALTYEQYV. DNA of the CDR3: TGTGCCAGCAGTGAAGGGTTAGGGGCTCTCACCTACGAGCAGTACGTC.